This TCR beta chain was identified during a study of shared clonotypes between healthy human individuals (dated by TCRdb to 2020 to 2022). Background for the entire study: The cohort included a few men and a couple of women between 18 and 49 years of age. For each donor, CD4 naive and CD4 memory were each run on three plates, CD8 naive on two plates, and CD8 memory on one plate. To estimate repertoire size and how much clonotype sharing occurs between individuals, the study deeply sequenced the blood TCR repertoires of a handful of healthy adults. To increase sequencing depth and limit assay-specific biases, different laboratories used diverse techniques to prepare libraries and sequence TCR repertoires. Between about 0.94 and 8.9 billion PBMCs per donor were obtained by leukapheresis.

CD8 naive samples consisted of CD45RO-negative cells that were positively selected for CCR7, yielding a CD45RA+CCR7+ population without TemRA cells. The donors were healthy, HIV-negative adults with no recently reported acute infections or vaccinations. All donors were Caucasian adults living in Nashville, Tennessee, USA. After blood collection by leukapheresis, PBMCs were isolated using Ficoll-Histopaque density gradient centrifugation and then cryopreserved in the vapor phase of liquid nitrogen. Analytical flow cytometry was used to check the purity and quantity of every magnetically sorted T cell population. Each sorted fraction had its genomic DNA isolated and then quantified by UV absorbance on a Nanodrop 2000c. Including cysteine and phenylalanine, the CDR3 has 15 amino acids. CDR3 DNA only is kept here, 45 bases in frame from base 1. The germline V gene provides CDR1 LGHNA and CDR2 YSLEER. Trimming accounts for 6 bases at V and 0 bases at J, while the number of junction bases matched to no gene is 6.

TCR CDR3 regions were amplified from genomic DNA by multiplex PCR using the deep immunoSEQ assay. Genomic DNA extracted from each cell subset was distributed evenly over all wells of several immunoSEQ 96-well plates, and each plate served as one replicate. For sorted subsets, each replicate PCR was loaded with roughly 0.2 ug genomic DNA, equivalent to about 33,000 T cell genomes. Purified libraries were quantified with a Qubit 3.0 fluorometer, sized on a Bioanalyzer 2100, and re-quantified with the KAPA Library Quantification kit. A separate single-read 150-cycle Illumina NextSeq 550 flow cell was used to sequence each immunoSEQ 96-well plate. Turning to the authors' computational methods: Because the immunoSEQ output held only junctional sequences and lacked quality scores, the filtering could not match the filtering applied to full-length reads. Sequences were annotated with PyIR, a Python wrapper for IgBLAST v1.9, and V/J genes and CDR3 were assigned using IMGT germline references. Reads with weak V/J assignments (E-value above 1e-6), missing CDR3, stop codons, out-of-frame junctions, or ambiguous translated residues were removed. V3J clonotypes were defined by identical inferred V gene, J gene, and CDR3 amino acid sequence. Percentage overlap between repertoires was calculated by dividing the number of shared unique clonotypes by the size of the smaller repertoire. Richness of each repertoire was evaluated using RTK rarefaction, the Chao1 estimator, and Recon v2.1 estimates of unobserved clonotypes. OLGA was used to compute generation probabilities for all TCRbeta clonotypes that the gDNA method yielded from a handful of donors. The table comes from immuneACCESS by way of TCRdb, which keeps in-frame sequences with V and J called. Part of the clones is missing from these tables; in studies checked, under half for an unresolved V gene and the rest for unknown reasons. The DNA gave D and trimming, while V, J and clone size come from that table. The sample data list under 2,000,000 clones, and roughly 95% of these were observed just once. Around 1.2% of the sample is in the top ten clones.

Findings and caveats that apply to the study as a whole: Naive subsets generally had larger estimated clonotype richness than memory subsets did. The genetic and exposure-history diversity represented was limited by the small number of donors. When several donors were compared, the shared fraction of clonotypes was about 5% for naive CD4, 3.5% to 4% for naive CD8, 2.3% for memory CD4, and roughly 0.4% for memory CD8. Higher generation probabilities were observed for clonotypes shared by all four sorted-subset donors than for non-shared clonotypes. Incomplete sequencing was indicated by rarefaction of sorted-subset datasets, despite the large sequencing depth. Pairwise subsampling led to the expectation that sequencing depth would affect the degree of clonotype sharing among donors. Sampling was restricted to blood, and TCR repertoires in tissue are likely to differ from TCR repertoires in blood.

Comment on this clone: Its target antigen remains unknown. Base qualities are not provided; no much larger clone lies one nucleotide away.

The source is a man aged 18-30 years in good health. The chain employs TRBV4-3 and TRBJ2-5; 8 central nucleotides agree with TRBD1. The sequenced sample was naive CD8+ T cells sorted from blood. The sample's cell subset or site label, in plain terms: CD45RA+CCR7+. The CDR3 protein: CASSPDRGNQETQYF. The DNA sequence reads TGCGCCAGCAGTCCCGACAGGGGTAACCAAGAGACCCAGTACTTC.